The 18 T cell receptor beta chains reported below all come from one sample, sequenced in a study of monozygotic twins with inflammatory bowel disease. TCRdb reprocessed the 5' RACE reads and reports one entry per CDR3 protein, with no DNA. The sample data list around 450,000 distinct CDR3 sequences. The source material was blood. The receptor source for this set is a human donor with ulcerative colitis or Crohn's disease, or a healthy co-twin of an affected twin (not recorded which).

The chain carries TRBV10-3 and TRBJ2-3; TCRdb indicates TRBD1, and absent DNA this call remains unverified. The germline V gene encodes CDR1 ENHRY and CDR2 SYGVKD. The length of the CDR3 is 16 residues. The CDR3 here is CAISESGTGSTDTQYF.

The V gene is TRBV25-1, the J gene TRBJ2-1; absent DNA, TCRdb's TRBD1 call cannot be checked. Germline assignment: CDR1 MGHDK and CDR2 SYGVNS. The CDR3 consists of 14 residues. CDR3 protein: CASSEQGGYNEQFF.

The chain has TRBV2 and TRBJ2-5; without DNA, the TCRdb call of TRBD2 cannot be checked. This CDR3 is 14 amino acids long. Germline V gene sequence: CDR1 SNHLY, CDR2 FYNNEI. CDR3 region: CASSGGLAQETQYF.

The rearrangement joins TRBV28 to TRBJ2-4; TCRdb calls TRBD2, which cannot be checked without DNA. The CDR3 consists of 16 residues. In germline, CDR1 is MDHEN, CDR2 SYDVKM. The chain's CDR3 is CASSLGRGIAKNIQYF.

V gene TRBV7-2 combines with J gene TRBJ2-1; TCRdb selects TRBD2, and the lack of DNA leaves this call unchecked. CDR1 and CDR2 from the germline V gene are SGHTA and FQGNSA. The CDR3 loop spans 15 amino acids. CDR3 amino acids: CASSASGSMGNEQFF.

The rearrangement joins TRBV10-3 to TRBJ2-6; TCRdb reports TRBD1, a call that lacks DNA to check it against. CDR1 is ENHRY and CDR2 is SYGVKD in the germline V gene. This CDR3 has 16 amino acids. CDR3 protein: CAISDGQPSGANVLTF.

The chain couples TRBV5-6 to TRBJ2-1; TCRdb indicates TRBD1, and absent DNA this call remains unverified. There are 15 residues in the CDR3. The V gene's germline CDR1 is SGHDT and CDR2 YYEEEE. CDR3 protein: CASSGYRETYNEQFF.

The rearrangement joins TRBV7-9 to TRBJ2-1; TCRdb gives TRBD2 as the D gene, but with no DNA this cannot be confirmed. From germline, CDR1 is SEHNR and CDR2 FQNEAQ (reference sequence). The CDR3 sequence is 12 residues long. The CDR3 sequence is CASSLVGQREFF.

The chain uses TRBV12-3 or TRBV12-4 and TRBJ2-3; there is no DNA to check the TCRdb D call of TRBD2. The CDR3 is 12 amino acids. CDR3 sequence: CASTLGTSTQYF.

The chain recombines TRBV19 with TRBJ1-2; the TRBD1 assignment by TCRdb is unverifiable without DNA. CDR3 length equals 16 residues. The germline CDR1 and CDR2 sequences are LNHDA and SQIVND (reference sequence). CDR3 region: CASSIVGDSLPYGYTF.

The CDR3 loop is CASSPAGSWANEQFF. The rearrangement uses TRBV14 and TRBJ2-1; TCRdb's D gene call, TRBD1, goes unchecked for lack of DNA. CDR3 length equals 15 residues. CDR1 is SGHDN, CDR2 FVKESK, per germline.

The chain's CDR3 is CASRRTSGVQETQYF. The chain combines TRBV5-1 with TRBJ2-5; TCRdb outputs TRBD2, but without DNA this stays unchecked. CDR1 and CDR2 (germline): SGHRS, YFSETQ. The CDR3 totals 15 residues.

This chain uses TRBV19 with TRBJ2-2; TCRdb's D gene call, TRBD2, goes unchecked for lack of DNA. Germline V gene sequence: CDR1 LNHDA, CDR2 SQIVND (reference sequence). This CDR3 is built from 15 residues. The CDR3 spells CASSIRGGGTGELFF.

This chain uses TRBV19 with TRBJ1-1. The germline gives CDR1 LNHDA, CDR2 SQIVND (reference sequence). The CDR3 contains 14 residues. This CDR3 is CASSIISVNTEAFF.

The chain uses TRBV5-6 and TRBJ2-7; TCRdb outputs TRBD2, but without DNA this stays unchecked. CDR1 is SGHDT, CDR2 YYEEEE, per germline. CDR3 size: 14 residues. This chain's CDR3 is CASSPRVDSYEQYF.

The chain has TRBV20-1 and TRBJ1-3. The CDR3 extends over 13 amino acids. CDR1 and CDR2 from the germline V gene are DFQATT and SNEGSKA (reference sequence). CDR3 amino acids: CSARGGSGNTIYF.

V and J are TRBV5-1 and TRBJ2-7; TCRdb's D call, TRBD1, is unchecked because there is no DNA. Germline CDR1 is SGHRS and CDR2 is YFSETQ. The CDR3 extends over 13 amino acids. The CDR3 protein is CASSDRGLLEQYF.

The chain links TRBV12-3 or TRBV12-4 to TRBJ2-2; TCRdb's D call of TRBD2 is untestable without DNA. This CDR3 spans 15 amino acids. The CDR3 here is CASSPTGLYSGELFF.